This paragraph reports one T cell receptor (beta chain). This entry comes from a study of blood T cell repertoires in COVID-19. Study in general: Samples representing acute and convalescent COVID-19 were sourced from the United States, Italy and Spain.

The CDR3 totals 13 residues. V shed 3 bases and J shed 4 bases, with 10 bases lying between them. In germline, CDR1 is ENHRY, CDR2 SYGVKD. Sequencing was performed with immunoSEQ multiplex PCR; in TCRdb, only in-frame clones are kept and a portion is missing. The profile covers approximately 140,000 clones, with roughly 90% appearing a single time and more than 2% taken by the ten largest. The TCR comes from a man between 65 and 79 years old with active COVID-19. Source material: peripheral blood. This rearrangement joins TRBV10-3 to TRBJ2-7; unclear D gene. Here the CDR3 reads CAISDLTGYEQYF. CDR3 in DNA: TGTGCCATCAGTGATTTGACGGGTTACGAGCAGTACTTC.